This T cell receptor beta chain appears in the sequencing data of a study of CD8 T cells in ankylosing spondylitis. At least ten counts were recorded for this clonotype. Its antigen is currently unknown. Germline loops: CDR1 SEHNR, CDR2 FQNEAQ (reference sequence). Trimming pared 5 bases from V and 7 bases from J, leaving 14 bases between. This CDR3 is 14 amino acids long. Notes on the study in general: Enrichment of disease-linked clones was reportedly significant in matched ankylosing spondylitis synovial fluid. Blood from ankylosing spondylitis patients appeared to carry a characteristic eight-variant TCR beta motif.

Generation of TCR beta libraries employed quantitative 5'-RACE incorporating molecular barcodes. Each CDR3 protein gets one entry after TCRdb re-called the 5' RACE reads with MiXCR. The sample has approximately 220,000 distinct CDR3 sequences; roughly 25% are singletons. Material for sequencing was blood, either unsorted or a sorted T cell fraction (not recorded which). This chain uses TRBV7-9 with TRBJ1-4; D might be TRBD1 (5 bases). The clonotype originates from a male donor with ankylosing spondylitis or in good health (not recorded which). The CDR3 region is CASSLGTWGEKLFF. The CDR3 DNA is TGTGCCAGCAGCCTCGGGACGTGGGGTGAAAAACTGTTTTTT. The entire variable domain, with the rest obtained from reference TRBV7-9 and TRBJ1-4, is as follows: DTGVSQNPRHKITKRGQNVTFRCDPISEHNRLYWYRQTLGQGPEFLTYFQNEAQLEKSRLLSDRFSAERPKGSFSTLEIQRTEQGDSAMYLCASSLGTWGEKLFFGSGTQLSVL.